This T cell receptor (beta chain) stems from a study of radiotherapy plus CTLA-4 blockade in lung cancer. Study as a whole: The study recorded objective responses in roughly 20% of patients and disease control in around 31%.

Focal radiation with ipilimumab CTLA-4 blockade was given to patients with chemo-refractory metastatic non-small-cell lung cancer. This clone was seen just once. Its antigen is still unknown. Data came from immunoSEQ multiplex PCR; TCRdb stores just in-frame clones and leaves some out. The repertoire holds some 100,000 clones, with about 83% as singletons. Points from the study as a whole: TCR clones of tumor origin grew in blood after radiotherapy plus ipilimumab. Together with interferon-beta, which increased in serum after radiation, early dynamic changes in blood T cell clones were reportedly the best predictors of response.

This CDR3 has 15 amino acids. Germline-derived CDR1 and CDR2 are SQVTM and ANQGSEA. Trimming left V 6 bases short and J 0 bases short, with 17 bases between. Source: peripheral blood, taken from a patient treated with radiotherapy plus ipilimumab. The receptor was derived from a human donor with non-small cell lung cancer that progressed on radiotherapy plus ipilimumab. The rearrangement joins TRBV29-1 to TRBJ1-1; perhaps TRBD1 as D (5 bases). CDR3 sequence: CSVRPGTNMNTEAFF. CDR3 nucleotides: TGCAGCGTACGCCCGGGGACCAATATGAACACTGAAGCTTTCTTT.